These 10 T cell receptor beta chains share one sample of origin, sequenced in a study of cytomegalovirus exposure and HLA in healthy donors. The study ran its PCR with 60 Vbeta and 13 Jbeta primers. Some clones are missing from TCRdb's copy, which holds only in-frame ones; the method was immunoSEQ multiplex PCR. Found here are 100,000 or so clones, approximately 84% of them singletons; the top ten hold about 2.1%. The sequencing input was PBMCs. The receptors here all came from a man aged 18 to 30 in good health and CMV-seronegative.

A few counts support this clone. CDR3 coding DNA: TGTGCCAGCAGGGGGACAGGATATACCTACGAGCAGTACTTC. Protein product: CASRGTGYTYEQYF. The J gene is TRBJ2-7, the V gene TRBV6-5; 8 nucleotides match TRBD1. Germline lookup yields CDR1 MNHEY and CDR2 SVGAGI. The length of the CDR3 is 14 residues. J lost 2 bases, V lost 6 bases, and 6 bases had no gene match.

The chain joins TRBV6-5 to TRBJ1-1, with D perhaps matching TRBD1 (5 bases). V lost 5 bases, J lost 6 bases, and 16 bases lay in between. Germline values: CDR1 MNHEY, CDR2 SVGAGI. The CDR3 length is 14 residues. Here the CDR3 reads CASSPNKGLAEAFF. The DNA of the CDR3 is TGTGCCAGCAGTCCCAATAAGGGGTTAGCTGAAGCTTTCTTT.

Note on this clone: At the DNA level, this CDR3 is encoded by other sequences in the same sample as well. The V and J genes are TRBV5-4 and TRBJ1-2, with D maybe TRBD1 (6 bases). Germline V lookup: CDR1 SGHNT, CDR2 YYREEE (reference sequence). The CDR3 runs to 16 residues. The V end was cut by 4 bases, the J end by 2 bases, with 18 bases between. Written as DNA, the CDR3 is TGTGCCAGCAGCCCGTGGGACACTTTAGGGAACTATGGCTACACCTTC. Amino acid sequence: CASSPWDTLGNYGYTF.

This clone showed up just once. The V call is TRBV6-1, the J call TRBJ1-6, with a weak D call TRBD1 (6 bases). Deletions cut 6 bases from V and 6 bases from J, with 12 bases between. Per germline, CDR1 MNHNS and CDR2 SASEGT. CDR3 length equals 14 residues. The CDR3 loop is CASRDGQSNSPLHF. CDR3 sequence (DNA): TGTGCCAGCAGGGATGGACAGAGTAATTCACCCCTCCACTTT.

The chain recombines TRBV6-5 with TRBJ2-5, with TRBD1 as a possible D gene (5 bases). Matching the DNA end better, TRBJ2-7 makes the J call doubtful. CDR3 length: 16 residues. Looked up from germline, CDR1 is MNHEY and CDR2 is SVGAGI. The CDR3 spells CASSLLPGQATYEQYF. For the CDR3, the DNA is TGTGCCAGCAGTTTACTCCCAGGGCAGGCCACCTACGAGCAGTACTTC.

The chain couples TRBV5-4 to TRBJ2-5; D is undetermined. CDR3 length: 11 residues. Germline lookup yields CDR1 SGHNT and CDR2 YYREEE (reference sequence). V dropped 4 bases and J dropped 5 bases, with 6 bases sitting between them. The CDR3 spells CASSRDETQYF. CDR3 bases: TGTGCCAGCAGCAGAGATGAGACCCAGTACTTC.

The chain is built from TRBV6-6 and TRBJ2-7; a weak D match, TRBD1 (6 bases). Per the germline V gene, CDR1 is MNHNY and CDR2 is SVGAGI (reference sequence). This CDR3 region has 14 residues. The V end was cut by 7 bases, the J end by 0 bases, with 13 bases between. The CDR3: CASNRQAPSYEQYF. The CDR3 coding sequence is TGTGCCAGCAACCGACAGGCGCCCTCCTACGAGCAGTACTTC.

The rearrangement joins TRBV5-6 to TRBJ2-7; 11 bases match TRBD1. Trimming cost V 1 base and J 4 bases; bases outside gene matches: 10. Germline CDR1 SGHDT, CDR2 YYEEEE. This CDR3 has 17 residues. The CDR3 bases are TGTGCCAGCAGCTTGATCACCATGGGGACAGGGGGATACGAGCAGTACTTC. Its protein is CASSLITMGTGGYEQYF. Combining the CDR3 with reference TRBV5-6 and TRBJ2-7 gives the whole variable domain DAGVTQSPTHLIKTRGQQVTLRCSPKSGHDTVSWYQQALGQGPQFIFQYYEEEERQRGNFPDRFSGHQFPNYSSELNVNALLLGDSALYLCASSLITMGTGGYEQYFGPGTRLTVT.

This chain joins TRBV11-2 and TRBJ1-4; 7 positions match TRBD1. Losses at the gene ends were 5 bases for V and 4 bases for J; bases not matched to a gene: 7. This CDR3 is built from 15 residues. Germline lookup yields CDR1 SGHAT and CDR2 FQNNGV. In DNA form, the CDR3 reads TGTGCCAGCAGCCCCCGGACAGGTTATAATGAAAAACTGTTTTTT. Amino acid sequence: CASSPRTGYNEKLFF.

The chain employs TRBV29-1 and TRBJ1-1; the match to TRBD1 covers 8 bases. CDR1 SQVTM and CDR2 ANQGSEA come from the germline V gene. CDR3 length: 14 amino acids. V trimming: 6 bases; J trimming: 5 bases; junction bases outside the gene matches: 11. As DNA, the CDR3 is TGCAGCGTACAACCAGGGGGCGCGGGGACTGAAGCTTTCTTT. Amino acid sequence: CSVQPGGAGTEAFF.